Shown below are 25 T cell receptor beta chains from a single sample sequenced in a study of T-cell reconstitution after alpha-beta-depleted transplantation in children. Unique molecular identifiers were used in preparing the TCRbeta library. One entry per CDR3 protein, called by TCRdb with MiXCR from the PCR reads. In the table there are about 580,000 distinct CDR3 sequences, roughly 23% of which are singletons. Source: PBMCs, mostly from graft donor cells, taken 360 days after TCRalphabeta/CD19-depleted stem cell transplant. All receptors come from a boy younger than two who had a stem cell transplant for acute myeloid leukemia, so the T cells may come from the graft donor.

The rearrangement links TRBV6-2 or TRBV6-3 to TRBJ1-2; D is ambiguous. Trimming took off 0 bases at V and 6 bases at J, with 17 bases between the two ends. The germline CDR1 and CDR2 sequences are MNHEY and SVGEGT. The CDR3 sequence is 16 residues long. The CDR3 sequence is CASSYSFGVRRDGYTF. DNA for the CDR3: TGTGCCAGCAGTTACTCCTTCGGCGTCAGGAGAGATGGCTACACCTTC.

This clonotype was observed many times. J is TRBJ2-1 and V is TRBV11-3; D gene ambiguous. The CDR3 length is 14 residues. V lost 5 bases to trimming and J lost 6 bases, with 14 bases between them. The germline V gene has CDR1 SGHNT and CDR2 YENEEA. The chain's CDR3 is CASSRPAGLNEQFF. CDR3 bases: TGTGCCAGCAGCCGCCCGGCAGGTCTCAATGAGCAGTTCTTC.

This clonotype was picked up many times. The chain is built from TRBV12-3 or TRBV12-4 and TRBJ1-1, with D unclear. CDR3 length: 15 residues. Trimming left V 3 bases short and J 1 base short, with 12 bases between. CDR3: CASSLSLQANTEAFF. In DNA form, the CDR3 reads TGTGCCAGCAGTTTGAGTCTGCAGGCGAACACTGAAGCTTTCTTT.

This clonotype was counted many times. This chain links TRBV20-1 with TRBJ1-5, with D perhaps matching TRBD1 (5 bases). CDR1 DFQATT and CDR2 SNEGSKA come from the germline V gene (reference sequence). Trimming pared 6 bases from V and 1 base from J, leaving 10 bases between. The CDR3 runs 13 residues. The CDR3, as DNA: TGCAGTGCCCGGGGGTTAAGCAATCAGCCCCAGCATTTT. As protein: CSARGLSNQPQHF.

Details on this clonotype: This is likely a read error, given that the CDR3 carries no conserved phenylalanine or tryptophan at its end. The DNA is left out, because the CDR3 cannot be placed on it with certainty; the CDR3 is given as TCRdb lists it. J is TRBJ1-2 and V is TRBV7-2. The CDR3 has 10 amino acids, counting both end residues. Per germline, CDR1 SGHTA and CDR2 FQGNSA. CDR3: CASSLGPLVI.

V usage is TRBV6-1 and J usage is TRBJ1-6; D might be TRBD1 (5 bases). CDR1 and CDR2 from the germline V gene are MNHNS and SASEGT. CDR3 size: 13 residues. V was clipped by 7 bases and J by 7 bases, with 11 bases between them. CDR3 nucleotide sequence: TGTGCCAGCACTAACGGGGCAAATTCACCCCTCCACTTT. This codes for CASTNGANSPLHF.

The V call is TRBV11-1, the J call TRBJ2-1; TRBD2 aligns across 7 bases. The ends lost 4 bases at V and 4 bases at J; junction bases unmatched: 7. Germline V lookup: CDR1 SGHAT, CDR2 FQDESV (reference sequence). The CDR3 consists of 15 residues. CDR3 sequence (DNA): TGTGCCAGCAGCTCCCGAGCGGGGCCTTACAATGAGCAGTTCTTC. Residues: CASSSRAGPYNEQFF.

This clonotype occurred many times. V and J are TRBV20-1 and TRBJ2-4; D gene uncertain. Germline values: CDR1 DFQATT, CDR2 SNEGSKA (reference sequence). V was trimmed by 4 bases and J by 0 bases, leaving 13 bases between them. The CDR3 extends over 15 amino acids. In DNA form, the CDR3 reads TGCAGTGCTACCACCGGCTTACTAGCCAAAAACATTCAGTACTTC. Translation gives CSATTGLLAKNIQYF.

This clonotype was seen at least ten times. The gene calls are TRBV7-9 and TRBJ1-1; D ambiguous. Germline V lookup: CDR1 SEHNR, CDR2 FQNEAQ (reference sequence). V lost 3 bases, J lost 1 base, and 9 bases lay in between. This CDR3 region has 14 residues. In nucleotides, the CDR3 is TGTGCCAGCAGCTTCGGGGAAAGGAACACTGAAGCTTTCTTT. This codes for CASSFGERNTEAFF.

The genes are TRBV4-1 and TRBJ2-7; 9 bases are a match to TRBD2. V was clipped by 0 bases and J by 3 bases; unmatched bases: 6. This CDR3 is built from 16 residues. The germline gives CDR1 MGHRA, CDR2 YSYEKL. In DNA, the CDR3 is TGCGCCAGCAGCCAAGAACGAGCGGGGGGTCTCTACGAGCAGTACGTC. The encoded protein is CASSQERAGGLYEQYV.

As regards this clonotype: Possible read error: a much larger clone is one base away. The chain is built from TRBV18 and TRBJ1-2; D is possibly TRBD1 (5 bases). V shed 6 bases and J shed 6 bases, with 17 bases lying between them. The CDR3 sequence is 14 residues long. CDR1 and CDR2 from the germline V gene are KGHSH and LQKENI. The CDR3 region has the DNA TGTGCCAGCTCGACCCCCGGGGCATGCGATGGCTACACCTTC. This gives the protein CASSTPGACDGYTF.

The V call is TRBV12-3 or TRBV12-4, the J call TRBJ2-1; the match to TRBD2 covers 9 bases. The CDR3 totals 16 residues. The V and J ends lost 3 bases and 6 bases, in that order; junction bases with no gene match: 9. CDR3 bases: TGTGCCAGCAGTTTTTCGAGCGGGGGGCGCGGCAATGAGCAGTTCTTC. Translating it yields CASSFSSGGRGNEQFF.

A few counts support this clonotype. CDR3 nucleotide sequence: TGCAGCGTCCCCTCGTGGGGTAAAACCCGACAAGAGACCCAGTACTTC. It specifies CSVPSWGKTRQETQYF. The rearrangement joins TRBV29-1 to TRBJ2-5; no firm D call. The CDR3 spans 16 residues. Germline V lookup: CDR1 SQVTM, CDR2 ANQGSEA. Trimming removed 6 bases at V and 2 bases at J, with 22 bases between.

The V gene is TRBV9, the J gene TRBJ2-5; possibly TRBD2 for D (5 bases). Germline CDR1 SGDLS, CDR2 YYNGEE. The CDR3 spans 13 residues. Trimming removed 2 bases from V and 5 bases from J, with 10 bases in between. CDR3 coding DNA: TGTGCCAGCAGCGTCGGGGTTTGGGAGACCCAGTACTTC. Amino acids: CASSVGVWETQYF.

The chain employs TRBV15 and TRBJ1-1, with a weak D call TRBD1 (5 bases). Trimming removed 4 bases from V and 8 bases from J, with 14 bases in between. The CDR3 extends over 13 amino acids. Germline lookup yields CDR1 LNHNV and CDR2 YYDKDF (reference sequence). The CDR3, as DNA: TGTGCCACCAGCACAACGACAGATGCAGAAGCTTTCTTT. As protein: CATSTTTDAEAFF.

The V call is TRBV12-3 or TRBV12-4, the J call TRBJ2-5; tentative D call: TRBD2 (6 bases). This CDR3 contains 15 residues. V lost 4 bases to trimming and J lost 5 bases, with 17 bases between them. CDR3 DNA sequence: TGTGCCAGCAGTTCCCACTCCTATGGGGGGGAGACCCAGTACTTC. This encodes CASSSHSYGGETQYF.

In this sample, this clonotype turned up a few times. The chain recombines TRBV5-1 with TRBJ2-1; 10 positions match TRBD2. CDR3 length: 16 residues. Looked up from germline, CDR1 is SGHRS and CDR2 is YFSETQ. V dropped 0 bases and J dropped 6; count of bases not matched to a gene: 6. The chain's CDR3 is CASSLDGSGGINEQFF. As DNA, the CDR3 is TGCGCCAGCAGCTTGGATGGTAGCGGGGGGATCAATGAGCAGTTCTTC.

The genes are TRBV29-1 and TRBJ2-7; weak D call: TRBD2 (6 bases). This CDR3 is 14 amino acids long. CDR1 is SQVTM and CDR2 is ANQGSEA in the germline V gene. V gave up 4 bases and J gave up 0 bases, with 13 bases separating them. The DNA for the CDR3 is TGCAGCGTTGGGAGGGGCGGCAGCTCCTACGAGCAGTACTTC. This encodes CSVGRGGSSYEQYF.

This clonotype was recorded at least ten times. The CDR3 sequence: CASSLGEVEQFF. The CDR3 region has the DNA TGTGCCAGCAGCCTCGGCGAGGTAGAGCAGTTCTTC. The chain employs TRBV5-6 and TRBJ2-1; D not resolved. CDR1 is SGHDT, CDR2 YYEEEE, per germline. V was trimmed by 4 bases and J by 10 bases, leaving 12 bases between them. CDR3 length: 12 amino acids.

V usage is TRBV5-5 and J usage is TRBJ2-1; the D is unclear. The length of the CDR3 is 15 residues. Per the germline V gene, CDR1 is SGHKS and CDR2 is YYEKEE (reference sequence). V lost 2 bases and J lost 0, with 9 bases in between. The CDR3 loop reads CASSLTPNSYNEQFF. For the CDR3, the DNA is TGTGCCAGCAGCTTAACACCCAACTCCTACAATGAGCAGTTCTTC. Filled out from reference TRBV5-5 and TRBJ2-1, the complete variable domain reads DAGVTQSPTHLIKTRGQQVTLRCSPISGHKSVSWYQQVLGQGPQFIFQYYEKEERGRGNFPDRFSARQFPNYSSELNVNALLLGDSALYLCASSLTPNSYNEQFFGPGTRLTVL.

The chain uses TRBV12-3 or TRBV12-4 and TRBJ1-5; the match to TRBD1 covers 7 bases. The CDR3 is 16 residues long. The J segment lost 4 bases and the V segment lost 4 bases, leaving 10 bases of the junction unmatched. DNA of the CDR3: TGTGCCAGCAGTTCCCGTGATCGACAGGGAAATCAGCCCCAGCATTTT. This codes for CASSSRDRQGNQPQHF.

This clonotype occurred many times. The rearrangement uses TRBV29-1 and TRBJ2-1, with unresolved D. The germline V gene has CDR1 SQVTM and CDR2 ANQGSEA. V was clipped by 5 bases and J by 2 bases, with 25 bases between them. This CDR3 has 18 amino acids. For the CDR3, the DNA is TGCAGCGTTACCAAGGGCCCCGGGCCCCAGGTAACCTACAATGAGCAGTTCTTC. Translated: CSVTKGPGPQVTYNEQFF.

This clonotype was observed a handful of times. This chain joins TRBV20-1 and TRBJ2-1; TRBD2 matches 9 bases. Germline lookup yields CDR1 DFQATT and CDR2 SNEGSKA (reference sequence). V gave up 3 bases and J gave up 2 bases; unmatched junction bases: 11. The CDR3 consists of 17 residues. CDR3 nucleotide sequence: TGCAGTGCTAGGCCTTCTCTAGCGGGGATTCCCTACAATGAGCAGTTCTTC. It specifies CSARPSLAGIPYNEQFF.

There are a few counts of this clonotype. The chain couples TRBV20-1 to TRBJ2-5; maybe TRBD2 (6 bases). With 1 base removed from V and 5 bases from J, the gap between germline ends came to 14 bases. CDR1 is DFQATT, CDR2 SNEGSKA, per germline (reference sequence). The CDR3 has 14 amino acids. The CDR3 reads CSARAGASRETQYF. As DNA, the CDR3 is TGCAGTGCTAGAGCGGGAGCGTCCAGGGAGACCCAGTACTTC.

CDR3 amino acids: CASSQGTGPYEQYV. The CDR3 DNA reads as TGTGCCAGCAGCCAGGGTACAGGGCCCTACGAGCAGTACGTC. The chain combines TRBV14 with TRBJ2-7; D possibly corresponds to TRBD1 (6 bases). Looked up from germline, CDR1 is SGHDN and CDR2 is FVKESK. The germline V and J ends were trimmed by 3 bases and 2 bases, with 11 bases remaining between them. CDR3 length equals 14 residues.